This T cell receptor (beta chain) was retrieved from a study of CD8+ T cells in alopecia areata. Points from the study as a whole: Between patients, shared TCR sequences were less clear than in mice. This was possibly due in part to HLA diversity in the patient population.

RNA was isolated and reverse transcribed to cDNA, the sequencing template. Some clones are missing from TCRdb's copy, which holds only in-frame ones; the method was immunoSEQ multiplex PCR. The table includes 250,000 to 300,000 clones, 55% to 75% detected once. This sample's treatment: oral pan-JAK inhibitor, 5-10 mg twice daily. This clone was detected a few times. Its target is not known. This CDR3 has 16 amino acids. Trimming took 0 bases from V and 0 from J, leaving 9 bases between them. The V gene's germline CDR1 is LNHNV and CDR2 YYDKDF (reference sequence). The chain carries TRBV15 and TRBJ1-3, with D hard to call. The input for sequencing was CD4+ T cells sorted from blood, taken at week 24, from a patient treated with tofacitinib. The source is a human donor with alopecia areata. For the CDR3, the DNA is TGTGCCACCAGCAGAGACCAGATTGGCTCTGGAAACACCATATATTTT. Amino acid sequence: CATSRDQIGSGNTIYF.